This is a list of T cell receptor beta chains from one sample in a study of blood T cell repertoires in COVID-19. The method was immunoSEQ multiplex PCR; TCRdb's version includes in-frame clones alone and lacks a portion of them. The table lists around 360,000 clones, about 90% of them singletons. Sequenced input: PBMCs or T cells enriched from blood (not recorded which). These receptors all come from a man aged 35 to 55 in a cohort exposed to, infected with or recovered from COVID-19 (not recorded which). Both conserved end residues are part of each CDR3. D genes are given only for firm matches. Only part of the rows carry a size: once, few, many, or a class if the clone is expanded.

cdr3_length | d_call | clone_size | j_call | v_call | cdr3_aa | cdr3_nt
14 | TRBD1 | NA | TRBJ1-1 | TRBV29-1 | CSVPGQGLGTEAFF | TGCAGCGTGCCGGGACAGGGTCTTGGCACTGAAGCTTTCTTT
12 | NA | NA | TRBJ2-7 | TRBV28 | CASSAGEYEQYF | TGTGCCAGCAGTGCAGGGGAGTACGAGCAGTACTTC
14 | NA | NA | TRBJ2-3 | TRBV3-1/TRBV3-2 | CASSLRSSSDTQYF | TGTGCCAGCAGCCTGAGGTCCAGCAGCGATACGCAGTATTTT
14 | TRBD1 | NA | TRBJ1-5 | TRBV7-3 | CASSRQGRNQPQHF | TGTGCCAGCAGCCGACAGGGGCGCAATCAGCCCCAGCATTTT
15 | TRBD2 | NA | TRBJ2-7 | TRBV5-1 | CASSFGGGPSYEQYF | TGCGCCAGCAGCTTTGGCGGGGGACCTTCCTACGAGCAGTACTTC
12 | NA | NA | TRBJ1-2 | TRBV25-1 | CASSVQGGGYTF | TGTGCCAGCAGTGTACAGGGTGGAGGCTACACCTTC
13 | NA | NA | TRBJ1-2 | TRBV27 | CASSPREDYGYTF | TGTGCCAGCAGTCCCAGGGAGGACTATGGCTACACCTTC
13 | NA | NA | TRBJ1-1 | TRBV11-2 | CASSFQGNTEAFF | TGTGCCAGCAGCTTTCAGGGCAACACTGAAGCTTTCTTT
15 | TRBD2 | NA | TRBJ2-1 | TRBV10-1 | CASSASGRAYNEQFF | TGCGCCAGCAGCGCCTCCGGGAGGGCGTACAATGAGCAGTTCTTC
13 | TRBD1 | NA | TRBJ2-7 | TRBV25-1 | CASSRQGSYEQYF | TGTGCCAGCAGCCGACAGGGCTCCTACGAGCAGTACTTC
16 | NA | NA | TRBJ1-1 | TRBV30 | CAWREWQGPGGAEAFF | TGTGCCTGGAGAGAATGGCAGGGGCCTGGCGGCGCTGAAGCTTTCTTT
17 | NA | NA | TRBJ1-3 | TRBV19 | CASSISLGGTSGNTIYF | TGTGCCAGTAGTATCTCACTGGGCGGGACCTCTGGAAACACCATATATTTT
13 | NA | NA | TRBJ2-7 | TRBV27 | CASSIRQSYEQYF | TGTGCCAGCAGTATTCGACAGTCCTACGAGCAGTACTTC
16 | TRBD1 | NA | TRBJ2-5 | TRBV5-1 | CASSLTRRDREETQYF | TGCGCCAGCAGCTTAACCCGACGTGACAGGGAGGAGACCCAGTACTTC
12 | NA | NA | TRBJ2-5 | TRBV29-1 | CSAQQGYETQYF | TGCAGCGCTCAACAGGGCTATGAGACCCAGTACTTC
14 | NA | once | TRBJ2-3 | TRBV7-3 | CASSLAVSGDTQYF | TGTGCCAGCAGCTTAGCAGTCTCGGGGGATACGCAGTATTTT
13 | NA | NA | TRBJ1-6 | TRBV19 | CASRIQGSSPLHF | TGTGCCAGTAGGATACAGGGATCTTCACCCCTCCACTTT
12 | NA | once | TRBJ1-1 | TRBV30 | CAWSRVNTEAFF | TGTGCCTGGAGTAGAGTGAACACTGAAGCTTTCTTT